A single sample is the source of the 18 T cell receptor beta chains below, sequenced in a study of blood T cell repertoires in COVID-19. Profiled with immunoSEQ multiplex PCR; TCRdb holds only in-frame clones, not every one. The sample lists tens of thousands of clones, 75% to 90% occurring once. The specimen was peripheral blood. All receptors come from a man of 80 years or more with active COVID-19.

The CDR3 DNA reads as TGTGCCACCAGCCATCCGGGACAGGGCTTCAATGAGCAGTTCTTC. Its translation is CATSHPGQGFNEQFF. The V and J genes are TRBV24-1 and TRBJ2-1; TRBD1 agrees at 9 bases. The germline V gene encodes CDR1 KGHDR and CDR2 SFDVKD. The ends lost 7 bases at V and 6 bases at J; junction bases unmatched: 9. This CDR3 has 15 amino acids.

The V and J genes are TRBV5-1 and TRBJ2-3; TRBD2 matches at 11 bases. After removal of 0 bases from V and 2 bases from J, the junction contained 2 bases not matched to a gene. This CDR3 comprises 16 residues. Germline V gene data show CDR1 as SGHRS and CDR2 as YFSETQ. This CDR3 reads CASSLGLAGTTDTQYF. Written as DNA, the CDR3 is TGCGCCAGCAGCTTGGGACTAGCGGGAACCACAGATACGCAGTATTTT. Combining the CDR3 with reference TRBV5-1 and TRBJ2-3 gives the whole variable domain KAGVTQTPRYLIKTRGQQVTLSCSPISGHRSVSWYQQTPGQGLQFLFEYFSETQRNKGNFPGRFSGRQFSNSRSEMNVSTLELGDSALYLCASSLGLAGTTDTQYFGPGTRLTVL.

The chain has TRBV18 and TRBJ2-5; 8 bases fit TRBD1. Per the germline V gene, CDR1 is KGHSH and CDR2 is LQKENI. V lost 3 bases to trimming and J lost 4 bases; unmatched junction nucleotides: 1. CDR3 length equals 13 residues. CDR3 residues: CASSPGQGETQYF. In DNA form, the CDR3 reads TGTGCCAGCTCACCTGGACAGGGAGAGACCCAGTACTTC.

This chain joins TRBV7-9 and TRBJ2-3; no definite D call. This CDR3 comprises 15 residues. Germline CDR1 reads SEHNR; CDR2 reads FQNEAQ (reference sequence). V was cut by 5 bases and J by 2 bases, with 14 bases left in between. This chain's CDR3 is CASSPPGLITDTQYF. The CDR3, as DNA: TGTGCCAGCAGCCCTCCGGGTCTAATCACAGATACGCAGTATTTT. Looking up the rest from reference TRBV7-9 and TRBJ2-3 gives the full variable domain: DTGVSQNPRHKITKRGQNVTFRCDPISEHNRLYWYRQTLGQGPEFLTYFQNEAQLEKSRLLSDRFSAERPKGSFSTLEIQRTEQGDSAMYLCASSPPGLITDTQYFGPGTRLTVL.

The CDR3 DNA is TGTGCCAGCAGTGGCCGGGACAGGGGCTACGAGCAGTACTTC. This encodes CASSGRDRGYEQYF. This rearrangement joins TRBV25-1 to TRBJ2-7; 10 positions match TRBD1. The trim removed 4 bases at V and 3 bases at J, leaving 3 bases unmatched. The CDR3 is 14 amino acids. The germline gives CDR1 MGHDK, CDR2 SYGVNS.

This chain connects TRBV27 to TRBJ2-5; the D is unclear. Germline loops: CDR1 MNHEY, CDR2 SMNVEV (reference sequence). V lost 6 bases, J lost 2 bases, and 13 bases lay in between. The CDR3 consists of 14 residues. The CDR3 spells CASRPLAVQETQYF. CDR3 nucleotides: TGTGCCAGCAGACCCCTGGCGGTACAAGAGACCCAGTACTTC.

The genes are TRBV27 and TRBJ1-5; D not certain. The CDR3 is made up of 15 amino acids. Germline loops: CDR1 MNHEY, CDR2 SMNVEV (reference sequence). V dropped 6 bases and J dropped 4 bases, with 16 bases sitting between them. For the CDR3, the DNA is TGTGCCAGCAGCCCCACCGGGGTAGGTAATCAGCCCCAGCATTTT. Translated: CASSPTGVGNQPQHF.

The CDR3 spells CASRQTREQYF. CDR3 coding DNA: TGTGCCAGCAGGCAAACTAGAGAGCAGTACTTC. J is TRBJ2-7 and V is TRBV12-3 or TRBV12-4, with D perhaps TRBD2 (5 bases). V was pared by 6 bases and J by 7 bases, with 10 bases between. This CDR3 is 11 amino acids long.

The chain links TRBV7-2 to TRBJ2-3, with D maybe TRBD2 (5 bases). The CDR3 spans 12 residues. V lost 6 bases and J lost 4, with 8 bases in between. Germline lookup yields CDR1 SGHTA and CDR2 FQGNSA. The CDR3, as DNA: TGTGCCAGCAGTTCTAGCTCAGATACGCAGTATTTT. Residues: CASSSSSDTQYF.

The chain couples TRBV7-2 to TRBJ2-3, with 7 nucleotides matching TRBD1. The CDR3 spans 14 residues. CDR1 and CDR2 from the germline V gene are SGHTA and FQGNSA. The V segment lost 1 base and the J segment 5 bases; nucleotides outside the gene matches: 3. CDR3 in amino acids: CASSLDQGVDTQYF. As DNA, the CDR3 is TGTGCCAGCAGCTTAGATCAGGGGGTAGATACGCAGTATTTT.

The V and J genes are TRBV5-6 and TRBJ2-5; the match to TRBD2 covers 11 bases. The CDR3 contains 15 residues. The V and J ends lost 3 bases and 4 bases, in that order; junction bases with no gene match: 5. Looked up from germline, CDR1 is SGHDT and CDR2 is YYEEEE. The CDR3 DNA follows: TGTGCCAGCAGCTCCTTAGCGGGAGGGCTAGAGACCCAGTACTTC. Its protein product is CASSSLAGGLETQYF.

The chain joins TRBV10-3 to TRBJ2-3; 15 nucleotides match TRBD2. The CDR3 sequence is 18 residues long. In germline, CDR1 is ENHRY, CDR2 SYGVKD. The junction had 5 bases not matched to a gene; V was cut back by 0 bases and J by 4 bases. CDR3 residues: CAISESVWTSGRADTQYF. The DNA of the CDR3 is TGTGCCATCAGTGAGTCGGTGTGGACTAGCGGGAGGGCAGATACGCAGTATTTT.

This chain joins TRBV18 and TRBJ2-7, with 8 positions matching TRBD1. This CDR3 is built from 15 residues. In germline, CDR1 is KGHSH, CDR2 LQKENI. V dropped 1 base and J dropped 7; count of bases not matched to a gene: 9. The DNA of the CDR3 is TGTGCCAGCTCACCACGGGGGCAGGGGGCATGGGAGCAGTACTTC. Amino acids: CASSPRGQGAWEQYF.

Written as DNA, the CDR3 is TGTGCCAGCAGCTCGCCGGACAGGTTTCAGGTTACGCAGTATTTT. Translating it yields CASSSPDRFQVTQYF. The rearrangement uses TRBV7-2 and TRBJ2-3, with TRBD1 matching over 7 bases. CDR1 and CDR2 (germline): SGHTA, FQGNSA. This CDR3 spans 15 amino acids. The V and J ends lost 4 bases and 8 bases, in that order; junction bases with no gene match: 12.

The CDR3 nucleotides read TGTGCCAGCAGTGAGATCCCGCGGAAGGAGCAGTACTTC. Its translation: CASSEIPRKEQYF. This sequence joins TRBV6-1 and TRBJ2-7; no reliable D call. V was cut by 3 bases and J by 7 bases, with 13 bases left in between. Germline V lookup: CDR1 MNHNS, CDR2 SASEGT. The CDR3 is made up of 13 amino acids.

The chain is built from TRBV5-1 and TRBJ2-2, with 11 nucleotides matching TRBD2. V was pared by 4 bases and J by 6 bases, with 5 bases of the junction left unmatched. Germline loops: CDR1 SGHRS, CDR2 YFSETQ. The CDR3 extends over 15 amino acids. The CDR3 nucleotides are TGCGCCAGCAGCGACACTAGCGGGAGTTCCGGGGAGCTGTTTTTT. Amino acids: CASSDTSGSSGELFF.

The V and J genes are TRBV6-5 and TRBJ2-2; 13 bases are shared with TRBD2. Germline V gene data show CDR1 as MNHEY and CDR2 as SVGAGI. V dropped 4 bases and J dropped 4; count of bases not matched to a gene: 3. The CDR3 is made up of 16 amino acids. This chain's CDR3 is CASSSWTSGSTGELFF. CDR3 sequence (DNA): TGTGCCAGCAGTTCCTGGACTAGCGGGAGCACCGGGGAGCTGTTTTTT.

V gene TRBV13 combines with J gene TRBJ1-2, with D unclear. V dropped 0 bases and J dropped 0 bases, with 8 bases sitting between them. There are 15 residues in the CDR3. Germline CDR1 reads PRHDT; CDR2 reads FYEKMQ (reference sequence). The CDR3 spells CASSLGGAANYGYTF. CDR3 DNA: TGTGCCAGCAGCTTAGGAGGAGCGGCTAACTATGGCTACACCTTC. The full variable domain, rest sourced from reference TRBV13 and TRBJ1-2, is AAGVIQSPRHLIKEKRETATLKCYPIPRHDTVYWYQQGPGQDPQFLISFYEKMQSDKGSIPDRFSAQQFSDYHSELNMSSLELGDSALYFCASSLGGAANYGYTFGSGTRLTVV.